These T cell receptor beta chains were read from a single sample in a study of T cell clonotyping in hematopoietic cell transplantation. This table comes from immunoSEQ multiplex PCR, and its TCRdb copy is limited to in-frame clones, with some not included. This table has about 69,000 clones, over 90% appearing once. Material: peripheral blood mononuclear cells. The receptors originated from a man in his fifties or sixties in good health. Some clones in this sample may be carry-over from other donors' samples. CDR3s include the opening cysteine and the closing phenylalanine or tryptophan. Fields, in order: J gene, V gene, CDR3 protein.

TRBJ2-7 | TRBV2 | CASFPPGGSLTYEQYF
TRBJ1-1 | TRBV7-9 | CASSSGTHHTEAFF
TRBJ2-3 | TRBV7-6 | CASSFGGSGADTQYF
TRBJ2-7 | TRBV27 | CASSLRGGPSSYEQYF
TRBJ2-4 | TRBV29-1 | CSVLKEGNIQYF
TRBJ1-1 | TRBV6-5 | CASIRSSEAFF
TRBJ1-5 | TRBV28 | CASVPLGTGVHQPQHF
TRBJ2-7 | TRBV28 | CASSSSQGVQRPYEQYF
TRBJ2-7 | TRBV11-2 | CASSLGSGGGYEQYF
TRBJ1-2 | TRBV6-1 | CASRPGRGSNYGYTF
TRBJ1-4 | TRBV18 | CASSSGTEANEKLFF
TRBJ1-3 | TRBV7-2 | CASSRTVGNTIYF
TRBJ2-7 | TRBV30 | CACPIGLAGFSEQYF
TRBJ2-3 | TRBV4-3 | CASSQEIGGSGSLDTQYF